The TCR beta chain described here comes from a study of blood T cells in healthy people across ages. Then a second PCR, running about 6 to 12 cycles, was carried out with a sample-barcoded 5' primer and a J-beta primer mix. Researchers report that a template-switch adaptor with 12 random nucleotides tagged each cDNA molecule. Every sample gave at least 3 million paired-end reads containing CDR3. TCRdb reprocessed the 5' RACE reads with MiXCR, giving one entry per CDR3 protein. Altogether 1,300,000 or so distinct CDR3 sequences are present, approximately 63% being singletons, with the ten largest covering roughly 6.3%. A note on this clonotype: Its antigen remains unidentified.

Study conclusions and caveats: In older individuals, TCR beta diversity per million T cells was lower, falling roughly linearly with age.

CDR1 is DFQATT and CDR2 is SNEGSKA in the germline V gene (reference sequence). CDR3 length equals 17 residues. After removal of 2 bases from V and 3 bases from J, the junction contained 11 bases not matched to a gene. The sequence was collected from a man between 18 and 29 years old in good health. Sequencing input: blood. V and J are TRBV20-1 and TRBJ2-2, with 8 bases aligning to TRBD2. The CDR3 loop reads CSARSEAGALDTGELFF. CDR3 DNA sequence: TGCAGTGCTAGATCAGAAGCGGGGGCTCTGGACACCGGGGAGCTGTTTTTT.